The rows below give T cell receptor beta chains drawn from one sample of a study of blood T cell repertoires in COVID-19. The method was immunoSEQ multiplex PCR; TCRdb's version includes in-frame clones alone and lacks a portion of them. Of about 130,000 clones listed, roughly four fifths are singletons. Input material: peripheral blood. The receptors were sampled from a woman between 50 and 59 years old with acute or convalescent COVID-19. Both conserved end residues are part of each CDR3. D genes are given only for firm matches. Expanded clones get a size class; other rows say once, few or many, or leave the size out.

j_call clone_size v_call d_call cdr3_nt cdr3_aa
TRBJ2-7 . TRBV7-2 . TGTGCCAGCAGCTTATTTGGGGGGGGCAGATTTAGCGAGCAGTACTTC CASSLFGGGRFSEQYF
TRBJ1-3 . TRBV19 . TGTGCCAGTAGTATAGAGGACGGGAGACGGAACACCATATATTTT CASSIEDGRRNTIYF
TRBJ1-3 . TRBV4-1 . TGCGCCAGCAGCCAATCGTATACGGGTTTACGGAACACCATATATTTT CASSQSYTGLRNTIYF
TRBJ2-1 . TRBV18 . TGTGCCAGCTCACCACCGGCGAGGAATGAGCAGTTCTTC CASSPPARNEQFF
TRBJ2-2 . TRBV20-1 TRBD2 TGCAGTGCTAGTCGGCTAGCGGAGCCGACCGGGGAGCTGTTTTTT CSASRLAEPTGELFF
TRBJ2-1 . TRBV28 TRBD2 TGTGCCAGCAGTTTTAGCGGGAGGGCCAAAGGGGATGAGCAGTTCTTC CASSFSGRAKGDEQFF
TRBJ1-2 once TRBV28 . TGTGCCAGCAACGCAGGGACTAACTATGGCTACACCTTC CASNAGTNYGYTF
TRBJ2-2 . TRBV24-1 TRBD2 TGTGCCACCAGCGTAAGCGGGAGGGCGACCGGGGAGCTGTTTTTT CATSVSGRATGELFF
TRBJ2-3 . TRBV5-1 TRBD2 TGCGCCAGCAGCTTGGCCCGGGGGGGGCCGGATACGCAGTATTTT CASSLARGGPDTQYF
TRBJ1-1 . TRBV5-6 . TGTGCCAGCAGCTTCACAGCGGGGAGGGCTGAAGCTTTCTTT CASSFTAGRAEAFF
TRBJ2-1 . TRBV19 TRBD1 TGTGCCAGTAGTAAGCTTCCAGGGGGCTTTGAGCAGTTCTTC CASSKLPGGFEQFF
TRBJ2-3 . TRBV3-1/TRBV3-2 TRBD2 TGTGCCAGCAGCCAAGATTCTCACGCTAGCGGGAGACCAGATACGCAGTATTTT CASSQDSHASGRPDTQYF
TRBJ1-1 . TRBV18 . TGTGCCAGCTCACCGGTCACGGGAGGGACTGAAGCTTTCTTT CASSPVTGGTEAFF
TRBJ2-7 . TRBV6-5 . TGTGCCAGCAGTTACTCGATGGAGGTCGAGCAGTACTTC CASSYSMEVEQYF
TRBJ2-1 . TRBV18 TRBD2 TGTGCCAGCTCACCAGGGACTAGCGGCTACAATGAGCAGTTCTTC CASSPGTSGYNEQFF
TRBJ2-3 . TRBV5-1 TRBD2 TGCGCCAGCAGCTCCGGATATTGGACTAGCGGAACAGATACGCAGTATTTT CASSSGYWTSGTDTQYF
TRBJ1-3 . TRBV11-2 TRBD1 TGTGCCAGCAGCGGCAGGGACAGGGGTGGTTCTGGAAACACCATATATTTT CASSGRDRGGSGNTIYF
TRBJ2-7 . TRBV20-1 TRBD1 TGCAGTGCCGGACAGGGGTACGAGCAGTACTTC CSAGQGYEQYF
TRBJ2-5 . TRBV14 . TGTGCCAGCAGCCAAGCTCTGGGCAGCCAAGAGACCCAGTACTTC CASSQALGSQETQYF
TRBJ1-4 once TRBV28 . TGTGCCAGCAGTTTGGGAGGGCAGGGAAATGAAAAACTGTTTTTT CASSLGGQGNEKLFF
TRBJ2-7 . TRBV28 . TGTGCCAGCAGCCTTCAGGGCTACGAGCAGTACTTC CASSLQGYEQYF
TRBJ2-1 . TRBV7-9 . TGTGCCAGCAGCTCCCTTTGGGACTCCAACAACTTAGCCTACAATGAGCAGTTCTTC CASSSLWDSNNLAYNEQFF
TRBJ2-5 . TRBV28 . TGTGCCAGCAGTTTCTCAGCGCAAGAGACCCAGTACTTC CASSFSAQETQYF
TRBJ1-6 . TRBV2 TRBD1 TGTGCCGGCAGGGACAGCTATAATTCACCCCTCCACTTT CAGRDSYNSPLHF
TRBJ1-1 . TRBV6-5 TRBD1 TGTGCCAGCAGTCTGGGACAGGGCCGGACTGAAGCTTTCTTT CASSLGQGRTEAFF
TRBJ1-4 few TRBV18 . TGTGCCAGCTCAATCCCAGGGGCCGAAAAACTGTTTTTT CASSIPGAEKLFF
TRBJ1-3 . TRBV6-1 . TGTGCCAGCAGTCCTGGGGGGACTGGAAACACCATATATTTT CASSPGGTGNTIYF
TRBJ1-5 . TRBV30 TRBD1 TGTGCCTGGAGTGGCGACAGGGGAGCTCAGCCCCAGCATTTT CAWSGDRGAQPQHF
TRBJ2-7 . TRBV4-1 . TGCGCCAGCAGCCCGCAAAACGACAGGTACTACGAGCAGTACTTC CASSPQNDRYYEQYF
TRBJ1-1 once TRBV7-9 TRBD1 TGTGCCAGCAGAGCCGGACAGGGATCCACTGAAGCTTTCTTT CASRAGQGSTEAFF
TRBJ2-7 . TRBV28 TRBD2 TGTGCCAGCAGGGGGGGGGAGTACGAGCAGTACTTC CASRGGEYEQYF
TRBJ1-5 . TRBV9 . TGTGCCAGCAGCGTAGAGGGGGGGGCGAGAAGGCAGCCCCAGCATTTT CASSVEGGARRQPQHF
TRBJ2-7 . TRBV7-9 . TGTGCCAGCAGCCGGGACTCCTCACCCCCCTGGGACTTC CASSRDSSPPWDF
TRBJ1-5 . TRBV6-6 . TGTGCCAGCAGTTACGCTGACACGTCCAATCAGCCCCAGCATTTT CASSYADTSNQPQHF
TRBJ1-3 . TRBV6-6 TRBD1 TGTGCCAGCAGTTACCAGGGGGCGTCTGGAAACACCATATATTTT CASSYQGASGNTIYF
TRBJ1-6 once TRBV5-1 TRBD1 TGCGCCAGCAGCCAGGGACAGGGGAATTCACCCCTCCACTTT CASSQGQGNSPLHF
TRBJ2-1 . TRBV3-1/TRBV3-2 TRBD2 TGTGCCAGCAGTGAACCGGGACTAGCGGGGTTCAATGAGCAGTTCTTC CASSEPGLAGFNEQFF
TRBJ2-1 . TRBV18 TRBD1 TGTGCCAGCTCACCCGGACAGGGCACCTACAATGAGCAGTTCTTC CASSPGQGTYNEQFF
TRBJ1-5 few TRBV10-3 . TGTGCCAATCGGGAAAATAGCAATCAGCCCCAGCATTTT CANRENSNQPQHF
TRBJ2-7 . TRBV5-1 TRBD2 TGCGCCAGCAGCTCTGGACTAGCGGGGTTAGGGACCTACGAGCAGTACTTC CASSSGLAGLGTYEQYF
TRBJ1-2 . TRBV7-2 . TGTGCCAGCAGCTTAACAGTAAACTATGGCTACACCTTC CASSLTVNYGYTF
TRBJ1-1 . TRBV6-5 TRBD1 TGTGCCAGCAGTTACTCAGAGGGGGCTGGGAACACTGAAGCTTTCTTT CASSYSEGAGNTEAFF
TRBJ1-2 . TRBV10-2 . TGCGCCAGCAGTGAGCTGGGCTCCTATGGCTACACCTTC CASSELGSYGYTF
TRBJ1-4 . TRBV5-5 TRBD1 TGTGCCAGCAGCGTACAGGGGGCGCGTGTTGAAAAACTGTTTTTT CASSVQGARVEKLFF
TRBJ2-7 . TRBV28 . TGTGCCAGCACCCAATCGGGAATCTACGAGCAGTACTTC CASTQSGIYEQYF
TRBJ1-2 . TRBV6-1 . TGTGCCAGCAGTGAAGGGGACTACAGGGCAGCTAGCTATGGCTACACCTTC CASSEGDYRAASYGYTF
TRBJ2-1 . TRBV19 . TGTGCCAGTAGTGCCACTAGATTTGAGCAGTTCTTC CASSATRFEQFF
TRBJ2-5 . TRBV5-4 TRBD2 TGTGCCAGCAGCAAGACTTCCTCTAGCGGAGCCACAGAGACCCAGTACTTC CASSKTSSSGATETQYF
TRBJ2-1 few TRBV14 TRBD2 TGTGCCAGCAGCCTCATGGGACTAGCGGGGAGAAATGAGCAGTTCTTC CASSLMGLAGRNEQFF
TRBJ2-7 . TRBV28 . TGTGCCAGCAGTTTCGGACAGATGGGTTCCTACGAGCAGTACTTC CASSFGQMGSYEQYF
TRBJ2-7 . TRBV5-8 TRBD1 TGTGCCAGCAGCCCTGACAGGGACGAGCAGTACTTC CASSPDRDEQYF
TRBJ1-2 . TRBV19 TRBD1 TGTGCCAGTACACCCGGGACAGGGGACCCATATGGCTACACCTTC CASTPGTGDPYGYTF
TRBJ1-5 . TRBV9 TRBD1 TGTGCCAGCAGCGCGCAGGGGGTTGGCAATCAGCCCCAGCATTTT CASSAQGVGNQPQHF